These 31 T cell receptor beta chains were all obtained from the same sample, sequenced in a study of graft-versus-host responses after intestinal transplantation. This table comes from immunoSEQ multiplex PCR, and its TCRdb copy is limited to in-frame clones, with some not included. The sample lists tens of thousands of clones, around nine tenths seen once, with approximately 1.5% in the top ten. Sequenced material: PBMCs, taken 26 days after transplant. These receptors were collected from a human patient who received an intestinal transplant, so some T cells may come from the graft donor.

The rearrangement joins TRBV29-1 to TRBJ1-2; weak D call: TRBD1 (5 bases). From germline, CDR1 is SQVTM and CDR2 ANQGSEA. This CDR3 comprises 12 residues. Between the trimmed V and J ends, which lost 4 bases and 4 bases, there was a span of 10 bases. The CDR3 region has the DNA TGCAGCGTTGCCCAGGGAGGCTATGGCTACACCTTC. It specifies CSVAQGGYGYTF.

The CDR3 DNA sequence: TGTGCCAGCAGTCTTCGGACTAGCGGGGCCCGAACAGATACGCAGTATTTT. It is translated as CASSLRTSGARTDTQYF. The J gene is TRBJ2-3, the V gene TRBV28, with 12 bases matching TRBD2. V lost 5 bases to trimming and J lost 3 bases; unmatched junction nucleotides: 9. The CDR3 runs 17 residues. The germline V gene encodes CDR1 MDHEN and CDR2 SYDVKM.

The CDR3 region is CASSKTGAGLQLHF. The CDR3 bases are TGTGCCAGCAGCAAAACGGGAGCAGGCCTACAGCTCCACTTT. The rearrangement links TRBV7-9 to TRBJ1-6; the D is unclear. Germline CDR1 SEHNR, CDR2 FQNEAQ (reference sequence). The ends were cut back, 5 bases at V and 16 bases at J, with 21 bases in the middle. This CDR3 is built from 14 residues.

The chain carries TRBV28 and TRBJ2-5, with 9 bases aligning to TRBD2. V shed 2 bases, J shed 5 bases, and the junction held 6 bases outside the gene matches. The germline gives CDR1 MDHEN, CDR2 SYDVKM. This CDR3 spans 15 amino acids. CDR3 protein: CASSLEREAEETQYF. For the CDR3, the DNA is TGTGCCAGCAGTTTAGAGCGGGAGGCGGAGGAGACCCAGTACTTC.

In DNA, the CDR3 is TGTGCCAGCAGCTTAGGAGGGGGGACAGGGGTCCCGGACACTGAAGCTTTCTTT. This encodes CASSLGGGTGVPDTEAFF. The rearrangement links TRBV7-8 to TRBJ1-1; 10 bases line up with TRBD1. V shed 1 base and J 3 bases; nucleotides not matched to a gene: 11. Germline-derived CDR1 and CDR2 are SGHVS and FQNEAQ. The CDR3 covers 18 residues. The complete variable domain, with remaining parts taken from reference TRBV7-8 and TRBJ1-1, reads GAGVSQSPRYKVAKRGQDVALRCDPISGHVSLFWYQQALGQGPEFLTYFQNEAQLDKSGLPSDRFFAERPEGSVSTLKIQRTQQEDSAVYLCASSLGGGTGVPDTEAFFGQGTRLTVV.

The V call is TRBV5-4, the J call TRBJ1-1; perhaps TRBD1 as D (6 bases). In germline, CDR1 is SGHNT, CDR2 YYREEE (reference sequence). CDR3 size: 16 residues. Trimming stripped 4 bases from V and 0 bases from J, with 16 bases between. The CDR3 here is CASSPQGPLVNTEAFF. The CDR3 coding sequence is TGTGCCAGCAGCCCCCAGGGGCCCTTGGTGAACACTGAAGCTTTCTTT.

The chain links TRBV29-1 to TRBJ2-3; 7 bases are shared with TRBD1. J was trimmed by 3 bases and V by 6 bases; bases with no gene match: 6. CDR3 length equals 13 residues. Germline V gene lookup returns CDR1 SQVTM and CDR2 ANQGSEA. CDR3 residues: CSVRQGITDTQYF. The CDR3 nucleotides are TGCAGCGTGAGACAGGGTATAACAGATACGCAGTATTTT.

The CDR3 sequence: CASSLWGSGGADEQYV. As DNA, the CDR3 is TGTGCCAGCAGTCTATGGGGTAGCGGGGGGGCGGACGAGCAGTACGTC. The chain has TRBV6-6 and TRBJ2-7; 11 bases align to TRBD2. The CDR3 runs to 16 residues. V lost 5 bases to trimming and J lost 5 bases; unmatched junction nucleotides: 11. Germline V gene lookup returns CDR1 MNHNY and CDR2 SVGAGI (reference sequence).

The gene calls are TRBV19 and TRBJ1-2; D is undetermined. The CDR3 sequence is 12 residues long. Trimming pared 2 bases from V and 10 bases from J, leaving 11 bases between. CDR1 is LNHDA, CDR2 SQIVND, per germline (reference sequence). For the CDR3, the DNA is TGTGCCAGTAGTATATTCGACGGGAACTACACCTTC. As protein: CASSIFDGNYTF.

This rearrangement joins TRBV29-1 to TRBJ1-1; TRBD1 might be the D (5 bases). V was shortened by 5 bases and J by 8 bases, with 12 bases between the two germline ends. The CDR3 sequence is 11 residues long. CDR1 and CDR2 (germline): SQVTM, ANQGSEA. CDR3 region: CSVTGPGEAFF. The CDR3 nucleotides read TGCAGCGTTACCGGGCCAGGGGAAGCTTTCTTT.

V is TRBV6-1 and J is TRBJ1-6, with 10 nucleotides matching TRBD1. The germline V gene has CDR1 MNHNS and CDR2 SASEGT. The CDR3 spans 14 residues. Losses at the gene ends were 10 bases for V and 8 bases for J; bases not matched to a gene: 8. The CDR3, as DNA: TGTGCCACCCGACCGGGACAGGGGTATTCACCCCTCCACTTT. Amino acid sequence: CATRPGQGYSPLHF.

The chain joins TRBV7-6 to TRBJ1-5; 9 bases line up with TRBD1. V dropped 5 bases and J dropped 0; count of bases not matched to a gene: 17. This CDR3 is 20 amino acids long. CDR1 is SGHVS and CDR2 is FNYEAQ in the germline V gene. This CDR3 reads CASSQVRFPGTGNSNQPQHF. CDR3 nucleotide sequence: TGTGCCAGCAGCCAAGTACGCTTCCCCGGGACAGGGAATAGCAATCAGCCCCAGCATTTT.

This clone was counted once. V and J are TRBV6-6 and TRBJ2-7; 9 bases align to TRBD1. Trimming removed 2 bases from V and 7 bases from J; junction bases left unmatched: 9. The CDR3 runs to 15 residues. Germline values: CDR1 MNHNY, CDR2 SVGAGI (reference sequence). In DNA, the CDR3 is TGTGCCAGCAGTTACAGTGCCCCCGGACAGGGGGAGCAGTACGTC. This sequence encodes CASSYSAPGQGEQYV.

CDR3 nucleotides: TGTGCCTGGAGGGCGGGTAGGGGGGCTTTCTTT. It specifies CAWRAGRGAFF. The chain carries TRBV30 and TRBJ1-1; TRBD1 is a possible D gene (6 bases). The CDR3 length is 11 residues. V gave up 3 bases and J gave up 11 bases, with 13 bases separating them. CDR1 is GTSNPN and CDR2 is SVGIG in the germline V gene (reference sequence).

The chain joins TRBV27 to TRBJ2-7; D gene unclear. V was pared by 5 bases and J by 6 bases, with 8 bases between. The CDR3 sequence is 11 residues long. CDR1 is MNHEY and CDR2 is SMNVEV in the germline V gene (reference sequence). This CDR3 reads CASSLGGEQYV. In DNA form, the CDR3 reads TGTGCCAGCAGTCTAGGCGGCGAGCAGTACGTC.

This clone has a handful of counts. The chain has TRBV5-6 and TRBJ1-2; tentative D call: TRBD1 (6 bases). The V and J ends lost 2 bases and 5 bases respectively, with 7 bases between them. The germline CDR1 and CDR2 sequences are SGHDT and YYEEEE. The CDR3 contains 12 residues. CDR3 sequence: CASSFQGYGYTF. The CDR3 DNA sequence: TGTGCCAGCAGCTTCCAGGGGTATGGCTACACCTTC.

This clone was counted a single time. The V call is TRBV28, the J call TRBJ2-7, with D unclear. V was clipped by 6 bases and J by 2 bases, with 8 bases between them. The CDR3 has 12 residues. The germline gives CDR1 MDHEN, CDR2 SYDVKM. The CDR3 reads CASSSAPYEQYF. CDR3 sequence (DNA): TGTGCCAGCAGCAGTGCCCCCTACGAGCAGTACTTC.

The chain recombines TRBV18 with TRBJ1-2; TRBD1 aligns across 11 bases. CDR3 length: 17 residues. Germline trimming cut 6 bases from V and 7 bases from J; bases unmatched to any gene: 16. Per the germline V gene, CDR1 is KGHSH and CDR2 is LQKENI. CDR3 nucleotide sequence: TGTGCCAGCTCGAAGAACCGGGACAGGGGGGATACATCTGGCTACACCTTC. This gives the protein CASSKNRDRGDTSGYTF. Variable domain in full (rest from reference TRBV18 and TRBJ1-2): NAGVMQNPRHLVRRRGQEARLRCSPMKGHSHVYWYRQLPEEGLKFMVYLQKENIIDESGMPKERFSAEFPKEGPSILRIQQVVRGDSAAYFCASSKNRDRGDTSGYTFGSGTRLTVV.

For the CDR3, the DNA is TGTGCCTGGGCAAGTCCCAACTGGAGCAATCAGCCCCAGCATTTT. Amino acids: CAWASPNWSNQPQHF. The rearrangement joins TRBV30 to TRBJ1-5; unclear D gene. The length of the CDR3 is 15 residues. CDR1 is GTSNPN, CDR2 SVGIG, per germline (reference sequence). Trimming took off 5 bases at V and 1 base at J, with 15 bases between the two ends.

The J gene is TRBJ2-2, the V gene TRBV7-8; tentatively, D is TRBD1 (6 bases). The CDR3 has 21 amino acids. Germline V lookup: CDR1 SGHVS, CDR2 FQNEAQ. Trimming stripped 5 bases from V and 3 bases from J, with 31 bases between. The CDR3 loop is CASSRTIRGWGRNDHTGELFF. The CDR3 nucleotides are TGTGCCAGCAGCCGTACTATTAGGGGCTGGGGGCGCAATGACCACACCGGGGAGCTGTTTTTT. Based on the CDR3 plus reference TRBV7-8 and TRBJ2-2, the full variable domain is GAGVSQSPRYKVAKRGQDVALRCDPISGHVSLFWYQQALGQGPEFLTYFQNEAQLDKSGLPSDRFFAERPEGSVSTLKIQRTQQEDSAVYLCASSRTIRGWGRNDHTGELFFGEGSRLTVL.

This clone was recorded only once. The chain couples TRBV5-4 to TRBJ2-7, with D possibly TRBD1 on 5 matching bases. The CDR3 runs 14 residues. Germline V gene sequence: CDR1 SGHNT, CDR2 YYREEE (reference sequence). V lost 0 bases, J lost 5 bases, and 12 bases lay in between. The CDR3 DNA reads TGTGCCAGCAGCTTGGATCAGGGCTACAACGAGCAGTACGTC. Protein: CASSLDQGYNEQYV.

This clone was found once. The chain couples TRBV18 to TRBJ1-4; 9 nucleotides agree with TRBD1. Germline V gene data show CDR1 as KGHSH and CDR2 as LQKENI. The CDR3 is 16 amino acids. After removal of 6 bases from V and 4 bases from J, the junction contained 9 bases not matched to a gene. The CDR3 coding sequence is TGTGCCAGCTCCCGATTGGGACAGGGCGATAATGAAAAACTGTTTTTT. As protein: CASSRLGQGDNEKLFF.

The genes are TRBV30 and TRBJ2-6; D not resolved. Trimming removed 0 bases from V and 0 bases from J, with 6 bases in between. The CDR3 is 15 residues long. The V gene's germline CDR1 is GTSNPN and CDR2 SVGIG (reference sequence). In DNA form, the CDR3 reads TGTGCCTGGAGTGTACCCTACTCTGGGGCCAACGTCCTGACTTTC. Amino acid sequence: CAWSVPYSGANVLTF.

This clone showed up just once. The chain links TRBV27 to TRBJ2-2, with TRBD2 matching over 10 bases. V lost 5 bases to trimming and J lost 6 bases; unmatched junction nucleotides: 9. The germline V gene encodes CDR1 MNHEY and CDR2 SMNVEV (reference sequence). The CDR3 covers 16 residues. The CDR3 coding sequence is TGTGCCAGCAGTCCCCTAGCGGGAGAAAATCCCGGGGAGCTGTTTTTT. Translating gives CASSPLAGENPGELFF.

The V call is TRBV6-1, the J call TRBJ2-1, with TRBD2 matching over 8 bases. The V gene's germline CDR1 is MNHNS and CDR2 SASEGT. This CDR3 has 14 residues. With 4 bases clipped from V and 7 bases from J, the junction kept 6 bases outside the gene matches. The CDR3: CASSAGTSGNEQFF. The CDR3 nucleotides are TGTGCCAGCAGTGCCGGGACTAGTGGAAATGAGCAGTTCTTC.

V and J are TRBV18 and TRBJ1-2, with 7 positions matching TRBD1. Per the germline V gene, CDR1 is KGHSH and CDR2 is LQKENI. The CDR3 is 16 amino acids. V gave up 2 bases and J gave up 5 bases; unmatched junction bases: 11. Here the CDR3 reads CASSPKSSTGNYGYTF. The CDR3 nucleotides are TGTGCCAGCTCACCAAAGTCCTCGACAGGGAATTATGGCTACACCTTC.

This rearrangement joins TRBV27 to TRBJ1-1; a weak D match, TRBD1 (5 bases). With 2 bases removed from V and 7 bases from J, the gap between germline ends came to 14 bases. CDR3 length: 14 residues. Germline V gene data show CDR1 as MNHEY and CDR2 as SMNVEV (reference sequence). The CDR3 sequence: CASSLQKGQGEAFF. CDR3 nucleotide sequence: TGTGCCAGCAGTTTACAAAAGGGGCAGGGTGAAGCTTTCTTT.

V and J are TRBV10-1 and TRBJ1-2; D is unresolved. The V gene's germline CDR1 is WNHNN and CDR2 SYGVQD (reference sequence). The CDR3 sequence is 11 residues long. Trimming shortened V by 6 bases and J by 4 bases, and 6 bases separated the two germline ends. CDR3 residues: CASRDSYGYTF. As DNA, the CDR3 is TGCGCCAGCAGAGATAGCTATGGCTACACCTTC.

The chain couples TRBV7-6 to TRBJ2-5; 7 bases agree with TRBD2. Germline trimming cut 2 bases from V and 3 bases from J; bases unmatched to any gene: 6. The CDR3 loop spans 15 amino acids. Germline CDR1 reads SGHVS; CDR2 reads FNYEAQ. The CDR3 sequence: CASSLTAGEKETQYF. CDR3 coding DNA: TGTGCCAGCAGCTTAACGGCGGGGGAAAAAGAGACCCAGTACTTC.

J is TRBJ1-2 and V is TRBV28; no clear D gene. Deletions cut 3 bases from V and 0 bases from J, with 11 bases between. The germline V gene encodes CDR1 MDHEN and CDR2 SYDVKM. This CDR3 is built from 15 residues. CDR3 amino acids: CASSFSASANYGYTF. For the CDR3, the DNA is TGTGCCAGCAGTTTTTCCGCCTCAGCTAACTATGGCTACACCTTC.

The chain couples TRBV29-1 to TRBJ1-4; TRBD1 matches 9 bases. The germline CDR1 and CDR2 sequences are SQVTM and ANQGSEA. There are 15 residues in the CDR3. After removal of 5 bases from V and 5 bases from J, the junction contained 9 bases not matched to a gene. This CDR3 reads CSVLDLDRGNEKLFF. The CDR3 coding sequence is TGCAGCGTTCTAGATTTGGACAGGGGAAATGAAAAACTGTTTTTT.